The rows below give T cell receptor beta chains drawn from one sample of a study of neurological immune-mediated disorders. TCRdb passed the 5' RACE reads through MiXCR, listing each CDR3 protein once. The sample gives about 35,000 distinct CDR3 sequences, 3.8% of which show up once; around 2% is in the top ten. The sequencing input was PBMCs. Source of these receptors: a man aged 30-40 years with multiple sclerosis. The CDR3 runs from the conserved cysteine through the conserved F or W. Only part of the rows carry a size: once, few, many, or a class if the clone is expanded.

size	V	J	CDR3
many	TRBV20-1	TRBJ1-2	CSARSVGGDYGYTF
many	TRBV10-3	TRBJ1-2	CAIVVPEHGYTF
many	TRBV15	TRBJ1-1	CATSRDRGVGEAFF
many	TRBV21-1	TRBJ1-5	CASSRQGIQPQHF
many	TRBV7-6	TRBJ2-2	CASSLGTEKTGELFF
many	TRBV6-5	TRBJ2-3	CASSYSSSGGTNTDTQYF
many	TRBV20-1	TRBJ1-2	CRGGTGDTYGYTF
many	TRBV7-3	TRBJ2-7	CASSSGPDHEQYF
many	TRBV6-4	TRBJ2-1	CASTPNGGSYNEQFF
many	TRBV9	TRBJ2-5	CASSVSAGGNQETQYF
many	TRBV21-1	TRBJ2-7	CASSKGTGGEQYF
few	TRBV12-3/TRBV12-4	TRBJ2-5	CASSFSSGGETQYF
many	TRBV7-6	TRBJ2-1	CTVRGVNNEQFF
many	TRBV6-6	TRBJ1-2	CASSPGGNYGYTF
many	TRBV5-1	TRBJ1-1	CASSSTGQSNTEAFF
many	TRBV20-1	TRBJ1-1	CSARSPGEAFF
.	TRBV12-3/TRBV12-4	TRBJ1-5	CASSLERQPQHF